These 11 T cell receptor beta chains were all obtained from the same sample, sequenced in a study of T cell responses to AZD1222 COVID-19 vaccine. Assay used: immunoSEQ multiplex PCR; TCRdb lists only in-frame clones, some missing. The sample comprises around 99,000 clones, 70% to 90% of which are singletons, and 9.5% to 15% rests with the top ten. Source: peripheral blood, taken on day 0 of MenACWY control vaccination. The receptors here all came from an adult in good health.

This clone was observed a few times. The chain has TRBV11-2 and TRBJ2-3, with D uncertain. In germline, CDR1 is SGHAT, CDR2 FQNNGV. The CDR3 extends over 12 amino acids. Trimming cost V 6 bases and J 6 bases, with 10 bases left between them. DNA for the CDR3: TGTGCCAGCAGAGGCAGGACGGATACGCAGTATTTT. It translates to CASRGRTDTQYF. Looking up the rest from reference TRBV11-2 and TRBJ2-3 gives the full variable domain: EAGVAQSPRYKIIEKRQSVAFWCNPISGHATLYWYQQILGQGPKLLIQFQNNGVVDDSQLPKDRFSAERLKGVDSTLKIQPAKLEDSAVYLCASRGRTDTQYFGPGTRLTVL.

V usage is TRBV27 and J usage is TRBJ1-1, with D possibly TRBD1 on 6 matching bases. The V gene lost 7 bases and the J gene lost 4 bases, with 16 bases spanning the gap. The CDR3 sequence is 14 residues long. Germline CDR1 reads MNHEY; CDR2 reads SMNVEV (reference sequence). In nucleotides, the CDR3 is TGTGCCAGCAACTCGCCAGGGGCGTCCACTGAAGCTTTCTTT. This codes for CASNSPGASTEAFF.

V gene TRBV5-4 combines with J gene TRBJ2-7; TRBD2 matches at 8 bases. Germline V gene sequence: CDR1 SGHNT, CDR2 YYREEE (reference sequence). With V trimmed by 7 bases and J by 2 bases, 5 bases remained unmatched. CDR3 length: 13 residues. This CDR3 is CASSGGPAYEQYF. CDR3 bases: TGTGCCAGCTCGGGAGGGCCAGCCTACGAGCAGTACTTC.

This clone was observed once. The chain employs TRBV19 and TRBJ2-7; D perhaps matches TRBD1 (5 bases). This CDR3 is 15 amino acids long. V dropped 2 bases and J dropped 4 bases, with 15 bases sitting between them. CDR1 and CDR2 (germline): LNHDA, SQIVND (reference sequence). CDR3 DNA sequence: TGTGCCAGTAGTATAAGGGGCCCCGTCCTGTACGAGCAGTACTTC. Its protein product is CASSIRGPVLYEQYF.

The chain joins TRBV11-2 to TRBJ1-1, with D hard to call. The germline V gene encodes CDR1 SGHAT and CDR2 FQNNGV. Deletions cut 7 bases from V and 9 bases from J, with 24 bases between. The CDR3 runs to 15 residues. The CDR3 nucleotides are TGTGCCAGCACCCAATCGAGGGCTGCCTATCTTCAAGCTTTCTTT. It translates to CASTQSRAAYLQAFF.

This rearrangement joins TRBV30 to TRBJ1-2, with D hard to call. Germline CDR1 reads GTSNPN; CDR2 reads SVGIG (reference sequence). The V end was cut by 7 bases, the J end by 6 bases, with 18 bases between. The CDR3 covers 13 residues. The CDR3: CASYSKPRDGYTF. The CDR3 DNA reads TGTGCCTCCTATAGCAAACCGAGGGATGGCTACACCTTC.

The CDR3 region is CASSPGWNTEAFF. DNA of the CDR3: TGTGCCAGCAGCCCAGGGTGGAACACTGAAGCTTTCTTT. This chain connects TRBV6-5 to TRBJ1-1, with D possibly TRBD1 on 5 matching bases. CDR3 size: 13 residues. V lost 6 bases to trimming and J lost 1 base, with 9 bases between them. Per germline, CDR1 MNHEY and CDR2 SVGAGI.

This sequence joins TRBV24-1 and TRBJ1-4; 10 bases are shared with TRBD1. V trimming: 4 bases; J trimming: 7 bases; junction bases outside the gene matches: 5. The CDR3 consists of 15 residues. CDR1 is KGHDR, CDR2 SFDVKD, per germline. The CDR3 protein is CATSDGTGAGEKLFF. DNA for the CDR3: TGTGCCACCAGTGACGGGACAGGGGCGGGTGAAAAACTGTTTTTT.

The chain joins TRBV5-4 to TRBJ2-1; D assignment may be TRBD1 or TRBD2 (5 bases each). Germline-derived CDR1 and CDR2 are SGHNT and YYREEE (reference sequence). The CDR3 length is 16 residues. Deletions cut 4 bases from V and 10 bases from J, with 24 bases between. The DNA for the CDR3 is TGTGCCAGCAGCCCGGGGAGAGGGGCCGCTGGCTGGGAGCAGTTCTTC. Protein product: CASSPGRGAAGWEQFF.

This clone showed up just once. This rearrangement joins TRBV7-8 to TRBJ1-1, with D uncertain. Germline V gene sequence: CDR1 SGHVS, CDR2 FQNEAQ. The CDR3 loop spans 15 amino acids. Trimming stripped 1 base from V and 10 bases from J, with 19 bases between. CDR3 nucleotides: TGTGCCAGCAGCTTAGAGCGATGGTCTGAGGTCGGAGCTTTCTTT. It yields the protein CASSLERWSEVGAFF.

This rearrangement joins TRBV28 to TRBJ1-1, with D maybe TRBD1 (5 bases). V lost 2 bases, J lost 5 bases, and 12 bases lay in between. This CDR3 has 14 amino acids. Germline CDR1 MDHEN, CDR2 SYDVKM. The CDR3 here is CASSLLRGGTEAFF. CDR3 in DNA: TGTGCCAGCAGTTTACTGCGGGGCGGGACTGAAGCTTTCTTT.